Listed here are 17 T cell receptor beta chains from one sample, sequenced in a study of beta chain features in type 1 diabetes. Study-wide results and limits: Among patients with Type 1 diabetes, TCRB CDR3s were moderately but significantly shorter in every one of the four CD4+ subsets.

The authors reverse transcribed all of the isolated RNA, so sequencing captured expressed TCRB transcripts. Clones were sequenced by immunoSEQ multiplex PCR, and TCRdb holds only the in-frame ones, with some missing. The data contain 50,000 to 55,000 clones, about 60% of them singletons. Antigens for these TCRs are unknown. Sequencing was carried out using stem cell memory CD4+ T cells from blood. The receptors were gathered from a woman aged 25 to 39 with type 1 diabetes.

This clone is a singleton in its sample. The chain employs TRBV5-4 and TRBJ2-4; 12 bases line up with TRBD2. V was clipped by 1 base and J by 7 bases; unmatched bases: 9. Germline V gene data show CDR1 as SGHNT and CDR2 as YYREEE (reference sequence). CDR3 length equals 17 residues. The CDR3 spells CASSLSSSGRGGNIQYF. The CDR3 DNA sequence: TGTGCCAGCAGCTTGAGTTCTAGCGGGAGGGGAGGGAACATTCAGTACTTC.

This clone was picked up one time. The rearrangement joins TRBV5-1 to TRBJ2-5; possibly TRBD2 for D (6 bases). Deletions cut 4 bases from V and 5 bases from J, with 12 bases between. The CDR3 is made up of 13 amino acids. The germline CDR1 and CDR2 sequences are SGHRS and YFSETQ. Here the CDR3 DNA reads TGCGCCAGCAGCCCTACTAGCCCGGAGACCCAGTACTTC. Translating gives CASSPTSPETQYF.

The chain couples TRBV6-5 to TRBJ2-1; 12 nucleotides line up with TRBD2. The germline V gene encodes CDR1 MNHEY and CDR2 SVGAGI. CDR3 length: 15 amino acids. Trimming at V came to 5 bases and at J to 3 bases, leaving 2 bases not matched to a gene. The CDR3 nucleotides are TGTGCCAGCAGTGCACTAGCGGGAGGCTACAATGAGCAGTTCTTC. It yields the protein CASSALAGGYNEQFF.

This chain connects TRBV19 to TRBJ2-3, with TRBD1 as a possible D gene (6 bases). The germline V gene encodes CDR1 LNHDA and CDR2 SQIVND (reference sequence). The germline V and J ends were trimmed by 3 bases and 3 bases, with 19 bases remaining between them. The CDR3 runs 17 residues. The CDR3 sequence is CASSIRGGRGSTDTQYF. DNA for the CDR3: TGTGCCAGTAGTATTCGGGGCGGCAGGGGAAGTACAGATACGCAGTATTTT.

The sample holds a few counts of this clone. This chain uses TRBV5-1 with TRBJ2-1, with a possible D match to TRBD2 (6 bases). V lost 5 bases and J 4 bases, leaving 19 bases between the germline ends. The CDR3 is 16 residues long. Per germline, CDR1 SGHRS and CDR2 YFSETQ. CDR3 sequence: CASSSSGSRQYNEQFF. The CDR3 coding sequence is TGCGCCAGCAGTTCGAGCGGGTCCCGCCAATACAATGAGCAGTTCTTC.

This chain links TRBV7-2 with TRBJ2-1; D is ambiguous. V lost 2 bases and J lost 0, with 11 bases in between. The CDR3 consists of 16 residues. The germline V gene has CDR1 SGHTA and CDR2 FQGNSA. The CDR3 region is CASSLIGGSSYNEQFF. CDR3 sequence (DNA): TGTGCCAGCAGCTTAATCGGCGGCAGCTCCTACAATGAGCAGTTCTTC.

The CDR3 loop reads CASNPGDSHANEQFF. The CDR3 coding sequence is TGTGCCAGCAACCCCGGGGACTCCCACGCTAATGAGCAGTTCTTC. The V gene is TRBV28, the J gene TRBJ2-1, with D possibly matching TRBD2 (6 bases). The CDR3 length is 15 residues. The V gene lost 7 bases and the J gene lost 7 bases, with 20 bases spanning the gap. CDR1 and CDR2 (germline): MDHEN, SYDVKM.

V is TRBV7-9 and J is TRBJ2-5; possibly TRBD1 or TRBD2 for D (6 bases each). The J call may be faulty, since TRBJ2-7 better matches the DNA end. CDR1 is SEHNR and CDR2 is FQNEAQ in the germline V gene (reference sequence). CDR3 size: 14 residues. CDR3 residues: CASSRSRGDYEQYF. CDR3 sequence (DNA): TGTGCCAGCAGCCGAAGTAGGGGGGACTACGAGCAGTACTTC.

DNA for the CDR3: TGTGCCAGCAGTTACACGGACAGGGGCTACGAGCAGTACTTC. Its translation is CASSYTDRGYEQYF. V and J are TRBV6-5 and TRBJ2-7, with TRBD1 identical over 9 bases. V shed 2 bases, J shed 3 bases, and the junction held 2 bases outside the gene matches. This CDR3 comprises 14 residues. Germline-derived CDR1 and CDR2 are MNHEY and SVGAGI.

The sample holds a few counts of this clone. The chain combines TRBV19 with TRBJ1-2; D is possibly TRBD1 (5 bases). The V and J ends lost 7 bases and 1 base respectively, with 10 bases between them. From germline, CDR1 is LNHDA and CDR2 SQIVND (reference sequence). The CDR3 runs 13 residues. CDR3 sequence: CASTQGINYGYTF. CDR3 nucleotides: TGTGCCAGTACTCAGGGAATTAACTATGGCTACACCTTC.

The chain links TRBV7-8 to TRBJ2-7; tentatively, D is TRBD1 (5 bases). The CDR3 runs to 14 residues. The germline CDR1 and CDR2 sequences are SGHVS and FQNEAQ. V lost 1 base to trimming and J lost 1 base, with 8 bases between them. CDR3 amino acids: CASSLEGQSYEQYF. CDR3 DNA: TGTGCCAGCAGCTTAGAGGGGCAGTCCTACGAGCAGTACTTC.

This clone was counted a single time. The rearrangement uses TRBV11-2 and TRBJ2-4; 9 positions match TRBD1. This CDR3 has 14 residues. CDR1 SGHAT and CDR2 FQNNGV come from the germline V gene. V was pared by 4 bases and J by 8 bases, with 6 bases of the junction left unmatched. In nucleotides, the CDR3 is TGTGCCAGCAGCTCGAGGGACAGGGCCTACATTCAGTACTTC. Translated, it gives CASSSRDRAYIQYF.

A single count supports this clone. The chain employs TRBV5-1 and TRBJ2-3, with D tentatively TRBD1 (6 bases). The V end was cut by 2 bases, the J end by 3 bases, with 10 bases between. The CDR3 covers 14 residues. In germline, CDR1 is SGHRS, CDR2 YFSETQ. CDR3 bases: TGCGCCAGCAGCTTCCGGACAGATACAGATACGCAGTATTTT. Its protein is CASSFRTDTDTQYF.

A few counts support this clone. V is TRBV18 and J is TRBJ1-1, with unresolved D. This CDR3 has 15 residues. Trimming cost V 2 bases and J 6 bases, with 16 bases left between them. Germline CDR1 and CDR2: KGHSH and LQKENI. CDR3 in amino acids: CASSPGPGISAEAFF. CDR3 sequence (DNA): TGTGCCAGCTCACCAGGCCCGGGAATAAGTGCTGAAGCTTTCTTT.

The rearrangement joins TRBV5-1 to TRBJ2-7; the match to TRBD2 covers 9 bases. V trimming: 5 bases; J trimming: 5 bases; junction bases outside the gene matches: 5. Germline lookup yields CDR1 SGHRS and CDR2 YFSETQ. The CDR3 runs to 13 residues. The CDR3 nucleotides read TGCGCCAGCAGTAGCGGGAGTAGAAACGAGCAGTACTTC. This encodes CASSSGSRNEQYF. The full variable domain, with the rest looked up from reference TRBV5-1 and TRBJ2-7, is KAGVTQTPRYLIKTRGQQVTLSCSPISGHRSVSWYQQTPGQGLQFLFEYFSETQRNKGNFPGRFSGRQFSNSRSEMNVSTLELGDSALYLCASSSGSRNEQYFGPGTRLTVT.

The chain is built from TRBV11-2 and TRBJ2-7; the D is unclear. This CDR3 contains 16 residues. V was shortened by 0 bases and J by 5 bases, with 17 bases between the two germline ends. Germline CDR1 is SGHAT and CDR2 is FQNNGV. The chain's CDR3 is CASSLEVRVTKDEQYF. DNA for the CDR3: TGTGCCAGCAGCTTAGAAGTTCGGGTGACGAAGGACGAGCAGTACTTC. Looking up the rest from reference TRBV11-2 and TRBJ2-7 gives the full variable domain: EAGVAQSPRYKIIEKRQSVAFWCNPISGHATLYWYQQILGQGPKLLIQFQNNGVVDDSQLPKDRFSAERLKGVDSTLKIQPAKLEDSAVYLCASSLEVRVTKDEQYFGPGTRLTVT.

This clone was observed a few times. CDR3 DNA: TGTGCCAGCAGCTTAGCGCGGGGCTTCTCCAATGAGCAGTTCTTC. Translated: CASSLARGFSNEQFF. The chain employs TRBV7-9 and TRBJ2-1, with D possibly being TRBD2 (6 bases). The V end was cut by 0 bases, the J end by 6 bases, with 12 bases between. CDR1 and CDR2 from the germline V gene are SEHNR and FQNEAQ (reference sequence). The CDR3 extends over 15 amino acids.